A single sample is the source of the 17 T cell receptor beta chains below, sequenced in a study of T cells in Graves' hyperthyroidism and ophthalmopathy. Amplification yielded TCR beta CDR3 regions, with RNA transcripts as the source. The HTBI primer set was used in a first-round RT-PCR of the TCR CDR3. TCRdb fed the multiplex PCR reads into MiXCR, producing one record per CDR3 protein. The sample has about 400,000 distinct CDR3 sequences, about 12% seen once. The sample consisted of blood. These receptors were collected from a woman aged 18-29 years with Graves' hyperthyroidism.

The chain recombines TRBV29-1 with TRBJ1-1; 9 nucleotides align to TRBD1. The ends lost 7 bases at V and 11 bases at J; junction bases unmatched: 11. Germline-derived CDR1 and CDR2 are SQVTM and ANQGSEA. This CDR3 is built from 12 residues. In nucleotides, the CDR3 is TGCAGCGCACCAACACAGGGGGCCGGGGCTTTCTTT. It translates to CSAPTQGAGAFF.

This chain joins TRBV20-1 and TRBJ2-2, with D maybe TRBD2 (5 bases). Germline V gives CDR1 DFQATT, CDR2 SNEGSKA (reference sequence). V was clipped by 5 bases and J by 5 bases, with 9 bases between them. The CDR3 is 12 residues long. DNA for the CDR3: TGCAGTGCTGGAGGAGCTACCGGGGAGCTGTTTTTT. Its translation: CSAGGATGELFF.

This clonotype was picked up many times. The V call is TRBV2, the J call TRBJ2-1; no definite D call. Trimming took 7 bases from V and 2 from J, leaving 3 bases between them. Germline V CDR1 and CDR2: SNHLY, FYNNEI. CDR3 length equals 11 residues. The CDR3 DNA follows: TGTGCCAGCATAGCCTACAATGAGCAGTTCTTC. It translates to CASIAYNEQFF.

This clonotype was observed at least ten times. V is TRBV19 and J is TRBJ1-1, with no clear D. In germline, CDR1 is LNHDA, CDR2 SQIVND (reference sequence). V gave up 3 bases and J gave up 5 bases, with 13 bases separating them. The length of the CDR3 is 14 residues. DNA for the CDR3: TGTGCCAGTAGTATCCCGGGAGGAGGAACTGAAGCTTTCTTT. It yields the protein CASSIPGGGTEAFF.

Many counts were recorded for this clonotype. J is TRBJ1-2 and V is TRBV20-1; tentatively, D is TRBD1 (5 bases). The CDR3 runs 13 residues. The V and J ends lost 5 bases and 2 bases respectively, with 12 bases between them. CDR1 is DFQATT and CDR2 is SNEGSKA in the germline V gene (reference sequence). The CDR3 spells CSAAVTENYGYTF. CDR3 DNA sequence: TGCAGTGCTGCCGTGACAGAAAACTATGGCTACACCTTC.

In its sample, this clonotype was seen a few times. The chain has TRBV6-1 and TRBJ2-3; D is unclear. The CDR3 runs 14 residues. CDR1 is MNHNS and CDR2 is SASEGT in the germline V gene. V lost 3 bases to trimming and J lost 3 bases, with 10 bases between them. CDR3 sequence reads: CASSDLSGTDTQYF. CDR3 nucleotide sequence: TGTGCCAGCAGTGACCTATCTGGGACAGATACGCAGTATTTT.

This clonotype was detected only once. This may arise from a read error, as a much more abundant clone is one base away. This chain connects TRBV9 to TRBJ2-1; either TRBD1 or TRBD2 may supply D (7 bases each). Per the germline V gene, CDR1 is SGDLS and CDR2 is YYNGEE. V gave up 3 bases and J gave up 10 bases, with 20 bases separating them. CDR3 length equals 15 residues. CDR3 loop: CASSAGGGLTYEQFF. The CDR3 DNA follows: TGTGCCAGCAGCGCAGGGGGGGGACTTACCTACGAGCAGTTCTTC. Supplemented by reference TRBV9 and TRBJ2-1, the full variable domain reads DSGVTQTPKHLITATGQRVTLRCSPRSGDLSVYWYQQSLDQGLQFLIQYYNGEERAKGNILERFSAQQFPDLHSELNLSSLELGDSALYFCASSAGGGLTYEQFFGPGTRLTVL.

The rearrangement links TRBV19 to TRBJ2-3; no clear D. The CDR3 is 14 residues long. The V gene's germline CDR1 is LNHDA and CDR2 SQIVND (reference sequence). V dropped 9 bases and J dropped 4 bases, with 17 bases sitting between them. The CDR3 coding sequence is TGTGCCAGCGAAGGTGGAATTAGTCCAGATACGCAGTATTTT. As protein: CASEGGISPDTQYF.

This clonotype has at least ten counts. J is TRBJ1-1 and V is TRBV9; 9 bases fit TRBD1. Unmatched junction bases numbered 0, after V lost 0 bases and J lost 6 bases. The CDR3 loop spans 13 amino acids. Germline CDR1 reads SGDLS; CDR2 reads YYNGEE. The CDR3 is CASSVGQGAEAFF. CDR3 bases: TGTGCCAGCAGCGTAGGACAGGGGGCTGAAGCTTTCTTT.

This clonotype was counted ten times or more. V is TRBV5-1 and J is TRBJ2-7, with 11 bases aligning to TRBD1. The CDR3 consists of 14 residues. CDR1 and CDR2 from the germline V gene are SGHRS and YFSETQ. Germline trimming cut 2 bases from V and 6 bases from J; bases unmatched to any gene: 4. The CDR3 region is CASSLGTGGVEQYF. The CDR3 DNA reads as TGCGCCAGCAGCTTAGGGACAGGGGGAGTCGAGCAGTACTTC.

The gene calls are TRBV5-6 and TRBJ1-2; D is perhaps TRBD1 (5 bases). Germline V lookup: CDR1 SGHDT, CDR2 YYEEEE. Trimming shortened V by 2 bases and J by 4 bases, and 15 bases separated the two germline ends. The CDR3 has 15 amino acids. This CDR3 reads CASSLGDRSIYGYTF. CDR3 in DNA: TGTGCCAGCAGCTTAGGGGACCGCTCCATCTATGGCTACACCTTC. Complete variable domain (other parts from reference TRBV5-6 and TRBJ1-2): DAGVTQSPTHLIKTRGQQVTLRCSPKSGHDTVSWYQQALGQGPQFIFQYYEEEERQRGNFPDRFSGHQFPNYSSELNVNALLLGDSALYLCASSLGDRSIYGYTFGSGTRLTVV.

This clonotype appeared many times. The chain combines TRBV29-1 with TRBJ2-7; the match to TRBD1 covers 10 bases. V trimming: 0 bases; J trimming: 5 bases; junction bases outside the gene matches: 16. Germline V CDR1 and CDR2: SQVTM, ANQGSEA. CDR3 length: 18 amino acids. CDR3 protein: CSVEDSFNTGQGFHEQYF. In DNA, the CDR3 is TGCAGCGTTGAAGATTCTTTTAACACGGGACAGGGGTTCCACGAGCAGTACTTC.

This clonotype was observed a handful of times. J is TRBJ2-7 and V is TRBV2, with TRBD1 as a possible D gene (5 bases). The V end lost 5 bases, the J end lost 0 bases, and 14 bases lay between the germline ends. The CDR3 sequence is 15 residues long. Germline V gene data show CDR1 as SNHLY and CDR2 as FYNNEI. The CDR3 here is CASSSGLGHSYEQYF. CDR3 sequence (DNA): TGTGCCAGCAGTTCAGGGTTAGGCCACTCCTACGAGCAGTACTTC.

The V gene is TRBV12-3 or TRBV12-4, the J gene TRBJ2-1; 10 nucleotides match TRBD1. The CDR3 covers 15 residues. Trimming at V came to 6 bases and at J to 2 bases, leaving 4 bases not matched to a gene. CDR3 amino acids: CASSEGTGAYNEQFF. The CDR3 region has the DNA TGTGCCAGCAGCGAAGGGACAGGGGCCTACAATGAGCAGTTCTTC.

V usage is TRBV6-1 and J usage is TRBJ2-2, with 8 nucleotides matching TRBD2. After removal of 10 bases from V and 3 bases from J, the junction contained 4 bases not matched to a gene. Germline V CDR1 and CDR2: MNHNS, SASEGT. The CDR3 contains 13 residues. The CDR3 DNA sequence: TGTGCCATCGGGGGGGGGTACACCGGGGAGCTGTTTTTT. Translating it yields CAIGGGYTGELFF.

This clonotype showed up many times. This chain connects TRBV2 to TRBJ2-2, with D unresolved. Trimming left V 5 bases short and J 4 bases short, with 11 bases between. The CDR3 runs 14 residues. CDR1 and CDR2 from the germline V gene are SNHLY and FYNNEI. Here the CDR3 reads CASSLYTSTGELFF. The CDR3 region has the DNA TGTGCCAGCAGTTTATACACCTCCACCGGGGAGCTGTTTTTT.

The chain links TRBV28 to TRBJ2-3, with D possibly being TRBD1 or TRBD2 (5 bases each). This CDR3 has 11 residues. Germline lookup yields CDR1 MDHEN and CDR2 SYDVKM. The V and J ends lost 8 bases and 11 bases respectively, with 14 bases between them. The chain's CDR3 is CASSEGHGQYF. The DNA of the CDR3 is TGTGCCAGCTCCGAGGGGCATGGGCAGTATTTT. Full variable domain (outside the CDR3, taken from reference TRBV28 and TRBJ2-3): DVKVTQSSRYLVKRTGEKVFLECVQDMDHENMFWYRQDPGLGLRLIYFSYDVKMKEKGDIPEGYSVSREKKERFSLILESASTNQTSMYLCASSEGHGQYFGPGTRLTVL.